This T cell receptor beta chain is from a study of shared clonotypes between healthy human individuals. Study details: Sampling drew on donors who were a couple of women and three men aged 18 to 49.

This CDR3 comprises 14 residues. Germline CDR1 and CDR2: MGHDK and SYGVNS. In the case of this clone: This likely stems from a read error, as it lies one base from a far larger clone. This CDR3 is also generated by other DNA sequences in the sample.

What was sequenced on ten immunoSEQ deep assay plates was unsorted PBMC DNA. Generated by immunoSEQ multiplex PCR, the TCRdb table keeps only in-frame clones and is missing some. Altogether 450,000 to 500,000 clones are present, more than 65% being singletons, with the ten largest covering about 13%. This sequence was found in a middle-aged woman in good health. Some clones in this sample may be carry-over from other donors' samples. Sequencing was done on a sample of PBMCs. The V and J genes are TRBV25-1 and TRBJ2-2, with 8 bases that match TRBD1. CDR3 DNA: TGTGCCAGCGGGGACAGGATGAACACCGGAGAGCTGTTTTTT. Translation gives CASGDRMNTGELFF.